This T cell receptor beta chain emerged from a study of T cell changes during pregnancy in multiple sclerosis. This CDR3 has 16 residues. Germline V gene data show CDR1 as SGHRS and CDR2 as YFSETQ. The V and J ends lost 3 bases and 2 bases, in that order; junction bases with no gene match: 6. Generated by immunoSEQ multiplex PCR, the TCRdb table keeps only in-frame clones and is missing some. The sample holds just under 80,000 clones, roughly 93% seen once. The receptor's source is a female donor with multiple sclerosis, enrolled in a pregnancy study. This sample comprised peripheral blood, obtained in the first trimester of pregnancy. The J gene is TRBJ2-2, the V gene TRBV5-1; 8 nucleotides match TRBD2. The CDR3 is CASSSGLASNTGELFF. In nucleotides, the CDR3 is TGCGCCAGCAGCTCCGGACTAGCAAGTAACACCGGGGAGCTGTTTTTT. The variable domain in full, completed from reference TRBV5-1 and TRBJ2-2, reads KAGVTQTPRYLIKTRGQQVTLSCSPISGHRSVSWYQQTPGQGLQFLFEYFSETQRNKGNFPGRFSGRQFSNSRSEMNVSTLELGDSALYLCASSSGLASNTGELFFGEGSRLTVL.